The rows below give T cell receptor beta chains drawn from one sample of a study of blood T cell repertoires in COVID-19. Generated by immunoSEQ multiplex PCR, the TCRdb table keeps only in-frame clones and is missing some. This sample has under 200,000 clones; 80% to 90% occur once, and the top ten carry 0.75% to 0.9%. The sample consisted of peripheral blood. Source of these receptors: a woman in her 70s with acute or convalescent COVID-19. CDR3s include the opening cysteine and the closing phenylalanine or tryptophan. The D gene is left open where the match is weak. Clone size is stated in some rows and not others, as once, few, many or a class when expanded.

.	TRBV4-1	TRBJ1-5	.	CASSQGLTPRNQPQHF	TGCGCCAGCAGCCAGGGTTTGACTCCTCGGAATCAGCCCCAGCATTTT
.	TRBV12-3/TRBV12-4	TRBJ2-1	.	CASRTGLSEQFF	TGTGCCAGCAGAACAGGTTTAAGTGAGCAGTTCTTC
.	TRBV29-1	TRBJ1-1	.	CSVAGQNTEAFF	TGCAGCGTTGCAGGCCAGAACACTGAAGCTTTCTTT
.	TRBV29-1	TRBJ2-1	TRBD2	CSVAPLAGGVGEQFF	TGCAGCGTTGCCCCACTAGCGGGAGGGGTCGGTGAGCAGTTCTTC
.	TRBV14	TRBJ2-5	.	CASSQIRETQYF	TGTGCCAGCAGCCAGATCAGGGAGACCCAGTACTTC
.	TRBV24-1	TRBJ2-1	.	CATSDPYNEQFF	TGTGCCACCAGTGATCCATACAATGAGCAGTTCTTC
few	TRBV11-3	TRBJ2-5	TRBD2	CASSLTALGLAGVETQYF	TGTGCCAGCAGCTTAACGGCCCTAGGACTAGCGGGAGTAGAGACCCAGTACTTC
.	TRBV7-9	TRBJ2-2	.	CASSLAGVNTGELFF	TGTGCCAGCAGCTTAGCGGGAGTAAACACCGGGGAGCTGTTTTTT
once	TRBV18	TRBJ2-5	.	CASSKDRQETQYF	TGTGCCAGCTCCAAGGACAGACAAGAGACCCAGTACTTC
.	TRBV19	TRBJ2-3	.	CASSIGLTDTQYF	TGTGCCAGTAGTATAGGGCTGACAGATACGCAGTATTTT
.	TRBV18	TRBJ1-1	.	CASSPSIDIEAFF	TGTGCCAGCTCGCCGAGCATCGATATTGAAGCTTTCTTT
few	TRBV18	TRBJ2-4	TRBD1	CASSLGTGGSKNIQYF	TGTGCCAGCTCACTCGGGACAGGGGGTTCCAAAAACATTCAGTACTTC
.	TRBV18	TRBJ1-1	.	CASSVKVQAEAFF	TGTGCCAGCTCCGTTAAAGTACAGGCTGAAGCTTTCTTT
few	TRBV19	TRBJ1-5	.	CASQGNNQPQHF	TGTGCCAGTCAGGGAAACAATCAGCCCCAGCATTTT
.	TRBV11-3	TRBJ2-7	TRBD2	CASSLEVGGSGNEQYF	TGTGCCAGCAGCTTGGAGGTCGGCGGGAGTGGAAACGAGCAGTACTTC
once	TRBV6-5	TRBJ2-1	TRBD2	CATAGLAGNEQFF	TGTGCTACAGCAGGACTAGCGGGGAATGAGCAGTTCTTC
.	TRBV4-2	TRBJ1-6	.	CASSQAGNSPLHF	TGTGCCAGCAGCCAAGCGGGTAATTCACCCCTCCACTTT
.	TRBV7-9	TRBJ2-5	.	CASSLARDLQETQYF	TGTGCCAGCAGCTTAGCGAGGGACTTGCAAGAGACCCAGTACTTC
once	TRBV6-5	TRBJ2-1	.	CASSYRVLSSYNEQFF	TGTGCCAGCAGTTACCGGGTTTTAAGCTCCTACAATGAGCAGTTCTTC
.	TRBV24-1	TRBJ2-1	.	CATSDALLVDSYNEQFF	TGTGCCACCAGTGACGCCTTGCTAGTAGACTCCTACAATGAGCAGTTCTTC
.	TRBV27	TRBJ2-1	TRBD2	CASSRTSGRALVTYNEQFF	TGTGCCAGCAGCCGGACTAGCGGGAGGGCCCTCGTGACCTACAATGAGCAGTTCTTC
.	TRBV28	TRBJ1-1	.	CACRRQNTEAFF	TGTGCCTGTCGGCGGCAGAACACTGAAGCTTTCTTT
.	TRBV15	TRBJ1-5	TRBD1	CATSREGQGVTQHF	TGTGCCACCAGCAGAGAGGGACAGGGAGTGACCCAGCATTTT
.	TRBV7-9	TRBJ1-2	.	CASSLDLRGYTF	TGTGCCAGCAGCTTAGATTTACGGGGCTACACCTTC
.	TRBV11-3	TRBJ2-3	.	CASSSDSADTQYF	TGTGCCAGCAGCTCCGACAGCGCAGATACGCAGTATTTT
few	TRBV27	TRBJ1-5	TRBD1	CASSPDRGGQPQHF	TGTGCCAGCAGCCCTGACAGGGGAGGCCAGCCCCAGCATTTT
once	TRBV11-3	TRBJ2-7	.	CASSFGRASYEQYF	TGTGCCAGCAGCTTCGGCAGGGCGAGCTACGAGCAGTACTTC
.	TRBV27	TRBJ2-7	TRBD2	CASSRLAGGGYEQYF	TGTGCCAGCAGCCGACTAGCGGGAGGAGGCTACGAGCAGTACTTC
.	TRBV28	TRBJ1-4	TRBD1	CASSQGVNEKLFF	TGTGCCAGCAGTCAGGGGGTTAATGAAAAACTGTTTTTT
once	TRBV5-6	TRBJ1-1	.	CASSWGPAGTEAFF	TGTGCCAGCAGCTGGGGGCCAGCTGGAACTGAAGCTTTCTTT
.	TRBV4-3	TRBJ2-3	TRBD2	CASSFTTSAPGDTQYF	TGCGCCAGCAGCTTCACTACTAGCGCCCCCGGCGATACGCAGTATTTT
.	TRBV19	TRBJ2-2	.	CASSHPSGANTGELFF	TGTGCCAGTAGTCATCCGTCGGGAGCGAACACCGGGGAGCTGTTTTTT
.	TRBV7-2	TRBJ2-1	TRBD2	CASSFTSGSFNEQFF	TGTGCCAGCAGCTTTACTAGCGGGAGTTTCAATGAGCAGTTCTTC
.	TRBV27	TRBJ1-5	.	CASSSPGEAQHF	TGTGCCAGCAGTTCCCCCGGGGAGGCCCAGCATTTT
few	TRBV27	TRBJ1-1	.	CASSRTDRNTEAFF	TGTGCCAGCAGCCGGACAGATAGAAACACTGAAGCTTTCTTT
.	TRBV6-2/TRBV6-3	TRBJ1-6	.	CASSDRGTRKNSPLHF	TGTGCCAGCAGTGATCGAGGGACTCGAAAAAATTCACCCCTCCACTTT
.	TRBV5-4	TRBJ1-1	.	CASSLERALKNTEAFF	TGTGCCAGCAGCTTGGAGAGGGCACTTAAAAACACTGAAGCTTTCTTT
.	TRBV7-2	TRBJ2-7	TRBD2	CASSATSGRYEQYF	TGTGCCAGCAGCGCAACTAGCGGGAGGTACGAGCAGTACTTC
few	TRBV28	TRBJ1-1	TRBD1	CASSFGTGMTEAFF	TGTGCCAGCAGTTTCGGGACAGGGATGACTGAAGCTTTCTTT
.	TRBV12-5	TRBJ2-1	TRBD1	CASGLETGPSYNEQFF	TGTGCTAGTGGTTTGGAGACAGGGCCCAGCTACAATGAGCAGTTCTTC
.	TRBV7-8	TRBJ2-1	TRBD1	CASSPLDRGWSYEQFF	TGTGCCAGCAGCCCGCTGGACAGGGGGTGGTCGTATGAGCAGTTCTTC
.	TRBV28	TRBJ2-5	TRBD2	CASSFLQGGSGTQYF	TGTGCCAGCAGTTTTCTCCAGGGCGGGAGCGGGACCCAGTACTTC
.	TRBV9	TRBJ2-5	.	CASSVSGGRETQYF	TGTGCCAGCAGCGTATCAGGAGGGCGAGAGACCCAGTACTTC
.	TRBV5-6	TRBJ1-5	.	CASSHGAGNQPQHF	TGTGCCAGCAGCCACGGAGCAGGGAATCAGCCCCAGCATTTT
.	TRBV3-1/TRBV3-2	TRBJ1-1	.	CASRAGIMNTEAFF	TGTGCCAGCAGAGCAGGGATCATGAACACTGAAGCTTTCTTT
.	TRBV7-8	TRBJ2-7	TRBD2	CASSSLTSGTYEQYF	TGTGCCAGCAGCTCTCTGACTAGCGGAACCTACGAGCAGTACTTC
.	TRBV7-8	TRBJ1-2	TRBD1	CASSLGQVEYGYTF	TGTGCCAGCAGCTTGGGACAGGTGGAATATGGCTACACCTTC
.	TRBV7-8	TRBJ1-2	.	CASSLRTARDGYTF	TGTGCCAGCAGCCTGAGGACAGCCCGGGATGGCTACACCTTC
.	TRBV7-2	TRBJ2-5	TRBD1	CASSLASGTGGKTQYF	TGTGCCAGCAGCTTAGCGTCTGGGACAGGGGGGAAGACCCAGTACTTC
.	TRBV3-1/TRBV3-2	TRBJ1-1	.	CASSRGGGTEAFF	TGTGCCAGCAGCCGAGGGGGAGGGACTGAAGCTTTCTTT
.	TRBV10-3	TRBJ2-1	TRBD1	CAISAGQGYNEQFF	TGTGCCATCAGTGCGGGACAGGGTTACAATGAGCAGTTCTTC
.	TRBV28	TRBJ1-3	.	CASNPDGNTIYF	TGTGCCAGCAACCCAGATGGAAACACCATATATTTT
.	TRBV5-1	TRBJ2-2	.	CASSLLQSNTGELFF	TGCGCCAGCAGCTTATTACAGTCGAACACCGGGGAGCTGTTTTTT
.	TRBV6-6	TRBJ1-5	.	CASSPTGTNQPQHF	TGTGCCAGCAGTCCAACAGGGACCAATCAGCCCCAGCATTTT
.	TRBV6-5	TRBJ1-1	.	CASSVRQQNTEAFF	TGTGCCAGCAGCGTGAGGCAACAGAACACTGAAGCTTTCTTT